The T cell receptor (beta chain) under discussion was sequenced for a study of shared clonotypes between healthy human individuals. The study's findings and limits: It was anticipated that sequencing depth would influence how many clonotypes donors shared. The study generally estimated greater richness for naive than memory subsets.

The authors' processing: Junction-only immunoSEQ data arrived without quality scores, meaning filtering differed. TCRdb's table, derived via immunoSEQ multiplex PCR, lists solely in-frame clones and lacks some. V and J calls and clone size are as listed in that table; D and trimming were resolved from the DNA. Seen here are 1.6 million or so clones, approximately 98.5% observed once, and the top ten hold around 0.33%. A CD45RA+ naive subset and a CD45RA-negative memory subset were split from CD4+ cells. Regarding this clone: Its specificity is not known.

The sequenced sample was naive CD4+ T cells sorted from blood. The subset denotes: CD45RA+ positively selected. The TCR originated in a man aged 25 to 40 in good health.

The CDR3 DNA follows: TGTGCCAGCAGTCACAGGGAGATGAACACCGGGGAGCTGTTTTTT. Amino acid sequence: CASSHREMNTGELFF. V and J are TRBV2 and TRBJ2-2, with a possible D match to TRBD1 (6 bases). V dropped 5 bases and J dropped 1 base, with 11 bases sitting between them. The germline CDR1 and CDR2 sequences are SNHLY and FYNNEI. CDR3 length: 15 residues.